This TCR beta chain originates from a study of Graves' ophthalmopathy and Graves' hyperthyroidism. This CDR3 spans 13 amino acids. The V end lost 6 bases, the J end lost 7 bases, and 10 bases lay between the germline ends. CDR1 is SNHLY and CDR2 is FYNNEI in the germline V gene. The authors amplified TCR beta CDR3 regions, and they did so from RNA transcripts for repertoire sequencing. The first round was an RT-PCR with HTBI primers, and the second round was a multiplex PCR. TCRdb fed the multiplex PCR reads into MiXCR, producing one record per CDR3 protein. The data contain a few hundred thousand distinct CDR3 sequences, about 35% of them singletons.

Sequencing was carried out using peripheral blood or thyroid tissue (not recorded which). This TCR was sampled from an adult man with Graves' hyperthyroidism. The rearrangement joins TRBV2 to TRBJ1-6, with D maybe TRBD1 (6 bases). CDR3 residues: CASRGGGNSPLHF. The CDR3 DNA follows: TGTGCCAGCAGGGGGGGGGGCAATTCACCCCTCCACTTT. Filled out from reference TRBV2 and TRBJ1-6, the complete variable domain reads EPEVTQTPSHQVTQMGQEVILRCVPISNHLYFYWYRQILGQKVEFLVSFYNNEISEKSEIFDDQFSVERPDGSNFTLKIRSTKLEDSAMYFCASRGGGNSPLHFGNGTRLTVT.